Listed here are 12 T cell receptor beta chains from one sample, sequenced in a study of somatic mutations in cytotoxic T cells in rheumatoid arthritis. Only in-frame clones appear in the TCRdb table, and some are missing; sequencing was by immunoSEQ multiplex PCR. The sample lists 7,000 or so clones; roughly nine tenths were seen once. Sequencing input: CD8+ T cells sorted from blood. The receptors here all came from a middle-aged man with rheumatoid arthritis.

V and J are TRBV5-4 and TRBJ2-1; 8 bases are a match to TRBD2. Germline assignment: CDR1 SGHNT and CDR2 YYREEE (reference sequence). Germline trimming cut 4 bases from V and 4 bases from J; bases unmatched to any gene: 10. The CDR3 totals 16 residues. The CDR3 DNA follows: TGTGCCAGCAGCCCTTTCGCCGGGACTAGGTACAATGAGCAGTTCTTC. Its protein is CASSPFAGTRYNEQFF.

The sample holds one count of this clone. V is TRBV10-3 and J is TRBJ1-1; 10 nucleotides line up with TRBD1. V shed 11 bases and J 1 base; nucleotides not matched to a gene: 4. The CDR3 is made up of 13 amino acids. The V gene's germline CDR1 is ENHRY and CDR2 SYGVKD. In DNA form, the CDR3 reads TGTGCCGCACGGGACAGGGGGAACACTGAAGCTTTCTTT. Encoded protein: CAARDRGNTEAFF.

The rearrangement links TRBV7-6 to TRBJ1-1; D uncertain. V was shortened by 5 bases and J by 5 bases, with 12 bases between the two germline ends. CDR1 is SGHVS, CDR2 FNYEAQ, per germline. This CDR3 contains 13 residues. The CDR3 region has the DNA TGTGCCAGCAGCATGACGAGGGAGACTGAAGCTTTCTTT. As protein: CASSMTRETEAFF.

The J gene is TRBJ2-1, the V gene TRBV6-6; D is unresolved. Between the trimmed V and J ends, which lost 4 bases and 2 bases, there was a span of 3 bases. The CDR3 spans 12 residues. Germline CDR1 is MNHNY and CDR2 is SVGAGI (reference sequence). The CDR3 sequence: CASSSPYNEQFF. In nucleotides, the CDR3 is TGTGCCAGCAGTTCTCCCTACAATGAGCAGTTCTTC.

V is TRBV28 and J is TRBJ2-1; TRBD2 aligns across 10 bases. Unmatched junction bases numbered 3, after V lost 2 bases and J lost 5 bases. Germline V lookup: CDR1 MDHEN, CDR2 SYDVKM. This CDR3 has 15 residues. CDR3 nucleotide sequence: TGTGCCAGCAGTTTACAGCGGGGGGGGAACAATGAGCAGTTCTTC. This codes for CASSLQRGGNNEQFF.

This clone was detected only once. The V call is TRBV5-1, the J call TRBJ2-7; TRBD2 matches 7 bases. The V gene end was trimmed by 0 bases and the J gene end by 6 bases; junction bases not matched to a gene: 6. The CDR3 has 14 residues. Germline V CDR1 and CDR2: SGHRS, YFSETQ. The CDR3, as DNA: TGCGCCAGCAGCTTGGCCGGGAGGCTTGGCGAGCAGTACTTC. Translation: CASSLAGRLGEQYF.

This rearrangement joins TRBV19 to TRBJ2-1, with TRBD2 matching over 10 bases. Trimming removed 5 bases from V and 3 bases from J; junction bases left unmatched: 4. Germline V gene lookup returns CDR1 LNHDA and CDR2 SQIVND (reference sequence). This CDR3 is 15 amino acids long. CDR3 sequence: CASSASGGDYNEQFF. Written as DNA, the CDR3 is TGTGCCAGTAGTGCCAGCGGGGGGGACTACAATGAGCAGTTCTTC.

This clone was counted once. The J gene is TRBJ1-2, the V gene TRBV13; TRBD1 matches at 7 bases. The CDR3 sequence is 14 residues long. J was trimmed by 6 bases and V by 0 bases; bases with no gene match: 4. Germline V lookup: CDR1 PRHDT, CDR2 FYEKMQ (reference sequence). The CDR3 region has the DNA TGTGCCAGCAGCTTAGGCGACAGGGCGGATGGCTACACCTTC. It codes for CASSLGDRADGYTF.

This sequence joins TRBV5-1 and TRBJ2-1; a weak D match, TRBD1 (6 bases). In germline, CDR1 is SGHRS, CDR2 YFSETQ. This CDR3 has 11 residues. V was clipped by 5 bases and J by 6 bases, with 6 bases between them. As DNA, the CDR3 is TGCGCCAGCAGACAGGGCAATGAGCAGTTCTTC. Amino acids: CASRQGNEQFF.

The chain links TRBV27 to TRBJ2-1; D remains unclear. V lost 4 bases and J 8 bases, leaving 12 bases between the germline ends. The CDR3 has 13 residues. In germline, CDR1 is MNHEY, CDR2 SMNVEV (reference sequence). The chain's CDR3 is CASSSTVEDEQFF. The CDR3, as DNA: TGTGCCAGCAGTTCGACGGTTGAGGATGAGCAGTTCTTC.

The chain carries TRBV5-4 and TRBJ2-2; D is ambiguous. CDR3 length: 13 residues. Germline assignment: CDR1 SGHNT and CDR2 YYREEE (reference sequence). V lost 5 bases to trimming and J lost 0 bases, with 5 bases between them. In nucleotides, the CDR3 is TGTGCCAGCAGTTACACGAACACCGGGGAGCTGTTTTTT. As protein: CASSYTNTGELFF.

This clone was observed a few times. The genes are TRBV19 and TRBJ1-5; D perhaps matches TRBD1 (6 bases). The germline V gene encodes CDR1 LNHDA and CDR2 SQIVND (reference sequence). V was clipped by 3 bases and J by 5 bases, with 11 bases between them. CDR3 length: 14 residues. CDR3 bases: TGTGCCAGTAGTATTCTGGGGGCGGATCAGCCCCAGCATTTT. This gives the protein CASSILGADQPQHF.